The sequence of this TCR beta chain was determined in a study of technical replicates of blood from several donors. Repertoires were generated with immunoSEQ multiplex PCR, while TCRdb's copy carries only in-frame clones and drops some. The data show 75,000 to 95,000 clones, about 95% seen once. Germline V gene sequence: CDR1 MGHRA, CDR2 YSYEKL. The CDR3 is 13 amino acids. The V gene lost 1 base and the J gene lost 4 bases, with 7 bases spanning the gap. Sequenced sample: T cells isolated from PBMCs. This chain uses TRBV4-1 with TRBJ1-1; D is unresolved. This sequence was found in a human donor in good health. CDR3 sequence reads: CASSQGGITEAFF. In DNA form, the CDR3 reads TGCGCCAGCAGCCAAGGAGGAATCACTGAAGCTTTCTTT.